The rows below give T cell receptor beta chains drawn from one sample of a study of blood T cell repertoires in COVID-19. Assay used: immunoSEQ multiplex PCR; TCRdb lists only in-frame clones, some missing. The sample shows over 150,000 clones, roughly 87% of them seen only once. Sequencing was performed on peripheral blood. The receptors here all came from an older woman who had recovered from COVID-19. Both conserved end residues are part of each CDR3. Fields, in order: J gene, D gene, clone size, V gene, CDR3 DNA, CDR3 protein. D genes are given only for firm matches. A clone size is listed for some rows: how often the clone was seen (once, few, many), or a class if it is expanded.

J gene: TRBJ2-7
D gene: TRBD2
clone size: -
V gene: TRBV27
CDR3 DNA: TGTGCCAGCAGTTTATCGCTCGGGCGGGGGGGACCGTCCGAGCAGTACTTC
CDR3 protein: CASSLSLGRGGPSEQYF

J gene: TRBJ2-7
D gene: TRBD2
clone size: -
V gene: TRBV12-3/TRBV12-4
CDR3 DNA: TGTGCCAGCAGCCGGGGACTAGTGGGAGAGCAGTACTTC
CDR3 protein: CASSRGLVGEQYF

J gene: TRBJ2-5
D gene: -
clone size: -
V gene: TRBV6-5
CDR3 DNA: TGTGCCAGCAGAAGGCACGGGTCCACAGAGACCCAGTACTTC
CDR3 protein: CASRRHGSTETQYF

J gene: TRBJ2-1
D gene: -
clone size: -
V gene: TRBV10-3
CDR3 DNA: TGTGCCATCAGTGAGTCGACGGGGTCTGGGAACAATGAGCAGTTCTTC
CDR3 protein: CAISESTGSGNNEQFF

J gene: TRBJ1-2
D gene: TRBD1
clone size: -
V gene: TRBV9
CDR3 DNA: TGTGCCAGCAGCGCCACAGGGGCCCCCAACTATGGCTACACCTTC
CDR3 protein: CASSATGAPNYGYTF

J gene: TRBJ2-3
D gene: TRBD2
clone size: -
V gene: TRBV25-1
CDR3 DNA: TGTGCCAGCAGTGAGCCGACTGGCGGGGGGGCCGGGGATACGCAGTATTTT
CDR3 protein: CASSEPTGGGAGDTQYF

J gene: TRBJ2-7
D gene: TRBD2
clone size: -
V gene: TRBV15
CDR3 DNA: TGTGCCACCAGCAGATCCCGCGGGGGTTCCTACGAGCAGTACTTC
CDR3 protein: CATSRSRGGSYEQYF

J gene: TRBJ2-5
D gene: -
clone size: -
V gene: TRBV4-2
CDR3 DNA: TGTGCCAGCAGCCAAGTGGCAGGCCCACAAGAGACCCAGTACTTC
CDR3 protein: CASSQVAGPQETQYF

J gene: TRBJ1-4
D gene: -
clone size: -
V gene: TRBV19
CDR3 DNA: TGTGCCAGTAGTATACGGGGGGGCGATGAAAAACTGTTTTTT
CDR3 protein: CASSIRGGDEKLFF

J gene: TRBJ1-5
D gene: -
clone size: once
V gene: TRBV18
CDR3 DNA: TGTGCCAGCTCGCGGGACAGCAATCAGCCCCAGCATTTT
CDR3 protein: CASSRDSNQPQHF

J gene: TRBJ2-1
D gene: TRBD1
clone size: once
V gene: TRBV19
CDR3 DNA: TGTGCCAGTAGTATACTACCTACAGGGGGTGAGCAGTTCTTC
CDR3 protein: CASSILPTGGEQFF

J gene: TRBJ1-1
D gene: TRBD1
clone size: -
V gene: TRBV30
CDR3 DNA: TGTGCCTGGGGGGACAGGGGCAGCACTGAAGCTTTCTTT
CDR3 protein: CAWGDRGSTEAFF

J gene: TRBJ2-2
D gene: -
clone size: -
V gene: TRBV7-9
CDR3 DNA: TGTGCCAGCAGCTTAGCACTTTCTACGGGTGCCGGGGAGCTGTTTTTT
CDR3 protein: CASSLALSTGAGELFF

J gene: TRBJ2-7
D gene: TRBD1
clone size: -
V gene: TRBV29-1
CDR3 DNA: TGCAGCGTATTAGGGGGCCCCTACGAGCAGTACTTC
CDR3 protein: CSVLGGPYEQYF

J gene: TRBJ2-3
D gene: -
clone size: -
V gene: TRBV9
CDR3 DNA: TGTGCCAGCAGCGTAGGAGGTTCAGGGGCAGGGCGGAATACGCAGTATTTT
CDR3 protein: CASSVGGSGAGRNTQYF

J gene: TRBJ1-5
D gene: -
clone size: once
V gene: TRBV2
CDR3 DNA: TGTGCCAGCAGCATGGGGGGGCCCCAGCATTTT
CDR3 protein: CASSMGGPQHF

J gene: TRBJ2-7
D gene: TRBD1
clone size: -
V gene: TRBV6-5
CDR3 DNA: TGTGCCAGCAGTCGGACAGGGGTCCAAGTCTACGAGCAGTACTTC
CDR3 protein: CASSRTGVQVYEQYF

J gene: TRBJ1-3
D gene: -
clone size: -
V gene: TRBV5-5
CDR3 DNA: TGTGCCAGCAGCTTGGGACAGCCGAATGGAAACACCATATATTTT
CDR3 protein: CASSLGQPNGNTIYF

J gene: TRBJ2-5
D gene: -
clone size: -
V gene: TRBV28
CDR3 DNA: TGTGCCAGCAGTTTTGGGTCTAGAGGGACCCAGTACTTC
CDR3 protein: CASSFGSRGTQYF

J gene: TRBJ1-1
D gene: -
clone size: -
V gene: TRBV29-1
CDR3 DNA: TGCAGCGTTGAAGATCTCCCGCTGGGAGGGCAGGCTTTCTTT
CDR3 protein: CSVEDLPLGGQAFF